This TCR beta chain originates from a study of control samples from healthy donors and cancer patients. Measured with immunoSEQ multiplex PCR; TCRdb has only the in-frame clones, and not every one. The repertoire has approximately 110,000 clones, approximately 93% of them found once; the top ten carry 7.8%. Germline V gene data show CDR1 as SNHLY and CDR2 as FYNNEI. V was pared by 4 bases and J by 6 bases, with 13 bases between. The CDR3 is 15 residues long. This sequence originates from a young woman in good health. The genes are TRBV2 and TRBJ2-6; D not resolved. The sample was blood. CDR3 region: CASSVLLSAANVLTF. CDR3 bases: TGTGCCAGCAGTGTTCTCTTATCAGCGGCCAACGTCCTGACTTTC.